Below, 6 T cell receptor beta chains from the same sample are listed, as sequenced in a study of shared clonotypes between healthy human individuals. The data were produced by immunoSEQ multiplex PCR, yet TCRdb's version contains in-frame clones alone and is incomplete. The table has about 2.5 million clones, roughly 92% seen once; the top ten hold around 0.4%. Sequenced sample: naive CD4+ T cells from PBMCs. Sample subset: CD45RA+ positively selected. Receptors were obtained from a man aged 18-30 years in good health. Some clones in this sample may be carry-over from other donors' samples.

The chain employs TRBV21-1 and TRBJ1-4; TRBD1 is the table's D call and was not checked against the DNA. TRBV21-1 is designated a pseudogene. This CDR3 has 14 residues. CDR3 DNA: TGTGCCAGCAGCGGGGACAGCCGGTCCGAAAAACTGTTTTTT. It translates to CASSGDSRSEKLFF.

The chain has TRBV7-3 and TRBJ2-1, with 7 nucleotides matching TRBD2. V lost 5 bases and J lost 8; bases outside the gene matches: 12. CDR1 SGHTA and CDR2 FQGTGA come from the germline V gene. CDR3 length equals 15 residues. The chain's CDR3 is CASSRRGTNDHEQFF. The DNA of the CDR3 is TGTGCCAGCAGCCGACGTGGGACTAACGATCATGAGCAGTTCTTC.

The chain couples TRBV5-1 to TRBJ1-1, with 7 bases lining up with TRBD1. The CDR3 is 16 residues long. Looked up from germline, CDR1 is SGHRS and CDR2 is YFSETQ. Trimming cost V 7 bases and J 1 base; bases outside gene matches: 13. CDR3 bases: TGCGCCAGCCACTATGGACAGGCCAATTCGAACACTGAAGCTTTCTTT. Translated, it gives CASHYGQANSNTEAFF.

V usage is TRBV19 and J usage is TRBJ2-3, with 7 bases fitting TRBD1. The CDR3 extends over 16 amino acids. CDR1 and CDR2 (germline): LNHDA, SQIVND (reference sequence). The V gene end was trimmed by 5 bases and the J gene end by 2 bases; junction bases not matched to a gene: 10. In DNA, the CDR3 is TGTGCCAGTAGTCCGCGGACAGGCCTATCCACAGATACGCAGTATTTT. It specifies CASSPRTGLSTDTQYF.

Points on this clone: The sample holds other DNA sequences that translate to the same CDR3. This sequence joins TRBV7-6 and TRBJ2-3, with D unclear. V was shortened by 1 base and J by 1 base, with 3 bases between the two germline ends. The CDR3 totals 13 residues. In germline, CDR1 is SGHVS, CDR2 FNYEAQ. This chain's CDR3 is CASSLVGTDTQYF. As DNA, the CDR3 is TGTGCCAGCAGCTTAGTGGGCACAGATACGCAGTATTTT.

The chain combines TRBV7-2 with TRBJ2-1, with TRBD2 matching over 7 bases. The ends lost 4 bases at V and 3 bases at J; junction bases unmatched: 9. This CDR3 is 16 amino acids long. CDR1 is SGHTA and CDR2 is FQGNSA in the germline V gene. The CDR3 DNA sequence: TGTGCCAGCAGCTACCCACCGGGACTACTCTACAATGAGCAGTTCTTC. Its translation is CASSYPPGLLYNEQFF. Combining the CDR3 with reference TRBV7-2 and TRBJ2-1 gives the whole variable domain GAGVSQSPSNKVTEKGKDVELRCDPISGHTALYWYRQSLGQGLEFLIYFQGNSAPDKSGLPSDRFSAERTGGSVSTLTIQRTQQEDSAVYLCASSYPPGLLYNEQFFGPGTRLTVL.